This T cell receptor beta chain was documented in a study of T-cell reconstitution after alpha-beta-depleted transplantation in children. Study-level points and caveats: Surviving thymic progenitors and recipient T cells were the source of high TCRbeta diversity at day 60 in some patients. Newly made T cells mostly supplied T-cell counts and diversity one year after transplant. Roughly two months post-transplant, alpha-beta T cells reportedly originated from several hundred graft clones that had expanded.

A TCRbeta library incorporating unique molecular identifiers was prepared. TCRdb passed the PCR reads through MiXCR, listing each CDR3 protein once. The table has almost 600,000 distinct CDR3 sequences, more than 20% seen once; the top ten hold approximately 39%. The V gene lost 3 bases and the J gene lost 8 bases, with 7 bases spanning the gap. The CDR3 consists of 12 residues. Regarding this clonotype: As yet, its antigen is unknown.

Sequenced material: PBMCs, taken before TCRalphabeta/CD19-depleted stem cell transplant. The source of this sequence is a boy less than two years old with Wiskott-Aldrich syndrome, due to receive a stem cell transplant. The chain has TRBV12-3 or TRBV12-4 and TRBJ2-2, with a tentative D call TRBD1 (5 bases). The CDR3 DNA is TGTGCCAGCAGTTTGAAGGGGGGGGAGCTGTTTTTT. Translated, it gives CASSLKGGELFF.